One sample yielded the 8 T cell receptor beta chains listed below, sequenced in a study of PD-L1 blockade in urothelial cancer. Generated by immunoSEQ multiplex PCR, the TCRdb table keeps only in-frame clones and is missing some. The table lists under 95,000 clones, 65% to 85% of them singletons. Time point reported: pretreatment peripheral blood. The source material was PBMCs, sampled around atezolizumab (anti-PD-L1) treatment. These receptors all come from a woman between 65 and 79 years old with urothelial cancer.

The V and J genes are TRBV4-1 and TRBJ1-2, with 9 bases that match TRBD1. Germline assignment: CDR1 MGHRA and CDR2 YSYEKL. Germline trimming cut 0 bases from V and 3 bases from J; bases unmatched to any gene: 11. This CDR3 contains 18 residues. The CDR3 sequence: CASSQDIRTGGFYYGYTF. CDR3 bases: TGCGCCAGCAGCCAAGATATTAGAACAGGGGGCTTTTACTATGGCTACACCTTC.

J is TRBJ2-2 and V is TRBV7-9; weak D call: TRBD2 (6 bases). Trimming stripped 8 bases from V and 5 bases from J, with 15 bases between. CDR3 length: 14 amino acids. Germline-derived CDR1 and CDR2 are SEHNR and FQNEAQ (reference sequence). CDR3 in DNA: TGTGCCAGCTCCTCCGCGGCGGGGACCGGGGAGCTGTTTTTT. Translation gives CASSSAAGTGELFF.

The chain combines TRBV19 with TRBJ1-2; D unresolved. The V end lost 4 bases, the J end lost 8 bases, and 8 bases lay between the germline ends. The CDR3 totals 11 residues. Germline lookup yields CDR1 LNHDA and CDR2 SQIVND (reference sequence). CDR3 sequence reads: CASSTPVGYTF. CDR3 bases: TGTGCCAGTAGTACCCCGGTGGGCTACACCTTC.

The gene calls are TRBV5-1 and TRBJ1-1; D unclear. This CDR3 spans 14 amino acids. Trimming took 2 bases from V and 5 from J, leaving 13 bases between them. Germline CDR1 reads SGHRS; CDR2 reads YFSETQ. The CDR3 loop reads CASSFSPGGTEAFF. The CDR3 DNA follows: TGCGCCAGCAGCTTTTCCCCGGGCGGGACTGAAGCTTTCTTT.

In its sample, this clone was seen once. The chain recombines TRBV10-2 with TRBJ1-5; D not certain. The V end was cut by 3 bases, the J end by 4 bases, with 16 bases between. The CDR3 loop spans 16 amino acids. Germline V gene sequence: CDR1 WSHSY, CDR2 SAAADI. CDR3 sequence (DNA): TGCGCCAGCAGTGATTTTGTCGTGCAGGAAAATCAGCCCCAGCATTTT. It encodes CASSDFVVQENQPQHF.

The gene calls are TRBV5-5 and TRBJ1-1, with 7 bases aligning to TRBD1. CDR3 size: 14 residues. Germline V gives CDR1 SGHKS, CDR2 YYEKEE (reference sequence). V lost 7 bases, J lost 0 bases, and 6 bases stayed unmatched. The CDR3 DNA reads as TGTGCCAGCTTAAGGACAGGCCTGAACACTGAAGCTTTCTTT. Translated, it gives CASLRTGLNTEAFF.

This chain uses TRBV6-1 with TRBJ1-2, with 8 bases matching TRBD1. This CDR3 is built from 16 residues. CDR1 and CDR2 from the germline V gene are MNHNS and SASEGT. The V and J ends lost 2 bases and 8 bases, in that order; junction bases with no gene match: 13. CDR3: CASSEINTQGAGGYTF. The DNA for the CDR3 is TGTGCCAGCAGTGAAATAAATACCCAGGGGGCCGGGGGCTACACCTTC.

The J gene is TRBJ1-6, the V gene TRBV5-1, with D unresolved. CDR3 length: 13 amino acids. V was cut by 4 bases and J by 8 bases, with 10 bases left in between. The germline V gene encodes CDR1 SGHRS and CDR2 YFSETQ. The CDR3 sequence: CASSVDGDSPLHF. CDR3 bases: TGCGCCAGCAGCGTGGACGGAGATTCACCCCTCCACTTT.